The sequence of this T cell receptor (beta chain) was determined in a study of blood T cells in healthy people across ages (dated by TCRdb to between 2014 and 2017). In the study overall: In model experiments, template switching captured roughly one uniquely barcoded TCR beta cDNA molecule for every two T cells. The study measured age-related changes in TCR beta repertoire diversity using deep sequencing normalized with unique cDNA molecular identifiers. Four age groups were formed from the donors: young (average about 17 years), middle-aged (approximately 41), aged (under 70) and long-lived (approximately 78). To avoid experimental bias, donors of different ages were distributed randomly across sequencing lanes. Using the same blood draw, the study looked at two additional independent replicas of 1 million unique cDNA reads for two donors, one aged 18 to 29 and the other aged 80 or older. Overall study outcomes, separate from this receptor: The percentage of naive T cells measured by flow cytometry correlated strongly with observed TCR beta diversity. Bulk unsorted PBMC profiling prevented conclusive comparison of naive and antigen-experienced compartments. Because the CMV infection status of the donors was unknown, age-related changes in expanded clonotypes may potentially have been confounded. Estimates of total diversity based on one million sequenced T cells were regarded as lower bounds and as underestimates. As age increased, observed TCR beta diversity per million T cells dropped in a roughly linear way, and a significant reduction was already evident by age 40. The long-lived group showed more naive CD4+ T cells, fewer expanded clones and increased TCR diversity than the aged group, suggesting age selection.

The 39 donors, aged about 6 to 95 years, were systemically healthy Caucasian individuals from Russia. Each donor gave roughly 9 milliliters of peripheral blood, drawn into EDTA-treated Vacutainer tubes. Ficoll-Paque density-gradient centrifugation was used to isolate PBMCs, with at least 7 million per sample. Trizol reagent was used to extract total RNA from the PBMCs, yielding at least 5.5 micrograms per sample. For every donor, flow cytometry on a PBMC aliquot measured the percentage of naive CD45RAhigh/CD27high T cells. The library was built by means of 5' RACE. Reads for this sample came from an Illumina HiSeq 2500. A second PCR of about 7 to 12 cycles was run with a J-beta primer mix and a sample-barcoded 5' primer. A template-switch 5' adaptor carrying 12 random nucleotides introduced a unique molecular identifier onto each TCR beta cDNA molecule. Each sample yielded at least 2.5 million CDR3-containing paired-end reads. The Mint cDNA synthesis kit, primed by a TRBC-specific oligonucleotide, was used to synthesize first-strand cDNA from all RNA. Following uracil-DNA glycosylase treatment, a first 18-cycle PCR with universal primers M1SS and BC2_uni_R was performed on all cDNA. Turning to the authors' computational methods: Each sample was normalized by randomly selecting 1 million high-quality reads, each carrying a distinct molecular identifier. Instead of being binned into consensus sequences, reads with shared molecular identifiers were discarded. MiTCR, set to a Q25 quality threshold and the strictest error-elimination algorithm, was used for CDR3 identification, clonotype clustering and error correction. Lower-bound total TCR beta diversity was estimated with a nonparametric unseen species model using Euler transformation. TCRdb redid the processing of the public reads, applying fastp at Q25 and MiXCR, and retained in-frame beta chains. Under each unique CDR3 protein, matching rows form one entry showing the most common genes and DNA. The V and J calls were not made by the authors but by TCRdb's processing. Here the sample has about 640,000 distinct CDR3 sequences; under 65% occur a single time. 35% to 40% of the sample belongs to the ten largest clones.

Remarks on this clonotype: The antigen it binds to is not known. Nothing much larger sits one base from this clone, and base qualities are not available.

For CDR1 and CDR2, the germline V gene lists SGHRS and YFSETQ. Taken from cysteine to phenylalanine, the CDR3 has 15 residues. The entry retains the CDR3 DNA only, 45 bases that are in frame from base 1. The junction carries 18 bases between V and J, which are trimmed by 5 bases and 4 bases respectively. This clonotype was obtained from a man in his sixties in good health. The V gene is TRBV5-1 and the J gene is TRBJ1-1; perhaps TRBD1 is the D gene, with 6 bases matching. Sequences were obtained from blood. CDR3 loop: CASSERMGTSTEAFF. The DNA is TGCGCCAGCAGTGAAAGAATGGGGACATCCACTGAAGCTTTCTTT.